This TCR beta chain was identified in a study of blood T cell repertoires in COVID-19. Study as a whole: COVID-19 samples from acute and convalescent phases originated in the United States, Italy and Spain. T cells, B-cell-depleted T cells, or PBMCs provided the cDNA or gDNA that served as material.

Some clones are missing from TCRdb's copy, which holds only in-frame ones; the method was immunoSEQ multiplex PCR. Among roughly 70,000 clones, about 80% were seen once, and the ten largest hold roughly 4.5%. This clone was recorded only once. This CDR3 region has 13 residues. Germline V gene sequence: CDR1 LGHDT, CDR2 YNNKEL (reference sequence). Trimming cost V 4 bases and J 4 bases; bases outside gene matches: 3. The rearrangement joins TRBV3-1 (or the pseudogene TRBV3-2) to TRBJ1-2; 7 bases agree with TRBD1. The source material was peripheral blood. The clonotype comes from a woman aged 60-75 years with acute or convalescent COVID-19. The DNA of the CDR3 is TGTGCCAGCAGCCCAGGACAGGCCTATGGCTACACCTTC. It yields the protein CASSPGQAYGYTF.